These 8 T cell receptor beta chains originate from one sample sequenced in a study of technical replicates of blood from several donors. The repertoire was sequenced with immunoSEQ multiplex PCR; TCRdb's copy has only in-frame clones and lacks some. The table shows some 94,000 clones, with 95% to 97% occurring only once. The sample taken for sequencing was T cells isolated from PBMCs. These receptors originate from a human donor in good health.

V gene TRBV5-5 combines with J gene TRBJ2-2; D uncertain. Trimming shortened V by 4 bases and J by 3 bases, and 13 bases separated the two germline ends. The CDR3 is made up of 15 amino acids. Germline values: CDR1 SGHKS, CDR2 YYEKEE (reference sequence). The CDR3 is CASSPPTYHTGELFF. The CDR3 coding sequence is TGTGCCAGCAGCCCGCCGACTTATCACACCGGGGAGCTGTTTTTT. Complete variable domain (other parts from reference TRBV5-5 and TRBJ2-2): DAGVTQSPTHLIKTRGQQVTLRCSPISGHKSVSWYQQVLGQGPQFIFQYYEKEERGRGNFPDRFSARQFPNYSSELNVNALLLGDSALYLCASSPPTYHTGELFFGEGSRLTVL.

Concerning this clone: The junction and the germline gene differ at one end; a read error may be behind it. The CDR3 sequence is CASSLAGVPDTQYF. CDR3 sequence (DNA): TGTGCCAGCAGCCTAGCGGGAGTACCAGATACGCAGTATTTT. The chain couples TRBV7-9 to TRBJ2-3; 10 bases are shared with TRBD2. The CDR3 totals 14 residues. Per germline, CDR1 SEHNR and CDR2 FQNEAQ (reference sequence).

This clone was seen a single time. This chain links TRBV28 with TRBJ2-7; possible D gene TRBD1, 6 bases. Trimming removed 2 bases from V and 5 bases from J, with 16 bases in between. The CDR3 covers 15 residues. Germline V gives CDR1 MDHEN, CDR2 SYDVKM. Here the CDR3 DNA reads TGTGCCAGCAGTTTACAGACAGGCCTAAGGAACGAGCAGTACTTC. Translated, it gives CASSLQTGLRNEQYF.

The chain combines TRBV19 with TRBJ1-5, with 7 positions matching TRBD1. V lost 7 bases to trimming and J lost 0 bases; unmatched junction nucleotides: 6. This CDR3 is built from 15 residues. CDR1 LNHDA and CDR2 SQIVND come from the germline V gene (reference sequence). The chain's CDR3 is CASTLGTVSNQPQHF. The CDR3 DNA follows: TGTGCCAGTACCCTAGGGACAGTTAGCAATCAGCCCCAGCATTTT.

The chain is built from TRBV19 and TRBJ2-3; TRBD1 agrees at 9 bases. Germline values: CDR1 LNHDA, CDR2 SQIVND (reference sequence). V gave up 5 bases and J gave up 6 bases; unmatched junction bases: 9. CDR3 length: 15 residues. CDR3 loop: CASSGGQGGPDTQYF. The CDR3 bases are TGTGCCAGTAGTGGGGGACAGGGAGGGCCCGATACGCAGTATTTT.

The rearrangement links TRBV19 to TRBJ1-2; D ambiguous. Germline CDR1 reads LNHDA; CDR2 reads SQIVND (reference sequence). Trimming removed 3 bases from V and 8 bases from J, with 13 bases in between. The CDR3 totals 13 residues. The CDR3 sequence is CASSIYGGLGYTF. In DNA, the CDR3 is TGTGCCAGTAGTATTTATGGCGGCTTGGGCTACACCTTC.

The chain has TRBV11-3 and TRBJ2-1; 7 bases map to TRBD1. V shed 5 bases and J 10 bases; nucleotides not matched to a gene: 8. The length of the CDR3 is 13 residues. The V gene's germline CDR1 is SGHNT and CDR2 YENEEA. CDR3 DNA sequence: TGTGCCAGCAGCGAGAGGGGGCGGAGCGAGCAGTTCTTC. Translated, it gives CASSERGRSEQFF.

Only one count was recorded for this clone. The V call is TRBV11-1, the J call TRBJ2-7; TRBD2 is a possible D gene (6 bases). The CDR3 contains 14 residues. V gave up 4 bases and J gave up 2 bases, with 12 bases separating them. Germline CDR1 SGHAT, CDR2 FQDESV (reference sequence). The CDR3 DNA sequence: TGTGCCAGCAGCTCCGGGGTAGCGGCCTACGAGCAGTACTTC. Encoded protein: CASSSGVAAYEQYF.